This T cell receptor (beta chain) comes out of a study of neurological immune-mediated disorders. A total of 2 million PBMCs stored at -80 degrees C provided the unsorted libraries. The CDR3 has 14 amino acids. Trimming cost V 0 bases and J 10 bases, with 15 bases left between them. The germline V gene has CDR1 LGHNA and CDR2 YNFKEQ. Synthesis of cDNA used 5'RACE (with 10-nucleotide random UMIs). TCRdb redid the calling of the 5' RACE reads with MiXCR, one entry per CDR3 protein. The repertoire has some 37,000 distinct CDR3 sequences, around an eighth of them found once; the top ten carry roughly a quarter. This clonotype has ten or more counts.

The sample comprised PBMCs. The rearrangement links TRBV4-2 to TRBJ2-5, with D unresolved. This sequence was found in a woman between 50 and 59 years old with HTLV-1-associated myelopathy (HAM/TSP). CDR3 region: CASSQDKASRGQYF. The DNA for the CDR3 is TGTGCCAGCAGCCAAGACAAGGCAAGTCGAGGCCAGTACTTC.